The present entry profiles one T cell receptor beta chain with its context. This clone was counted between two and nine times. Which antigen it targets is not known. Per-base quality was not reported, and no clone a single base away is much larger than it. Patients with autoimmune disease history or receiving systemic immunosuppression were excluded from the trial. Peripheral blood for TCR sequencing was drawn from every dose cohort at baseline, at cycle 4 day 1 and at cycle 7 day 1. Samples came from an open-label, multicenter, first-in-human phase I dose-escalation trial of ivuxolimab. Adults with locally advanced or metastatic melanoma, renal cell, hepatocellular, or head and neck squamous cell carcinoma were enrolled in the trial. Before TCR sequencing, CD4+ T cells and CD8+ T cells were sorted from peripheral blood as separate populations. The sample belongs to a study of OX40 agonist ivuxolimab in advanced cancers. Notes on the research overall: The costimulatory receptor OX40 (CD134) was targeted by ivuxolimab, a fully human IgG2 agonistic monoclonal antibody. Patients were allowed to have had prior anti-PD-1, anti-PD-L1 or anti-CTLA-4 therapy, and approximately 43% of the dose-escalation patients had previously received checkpoint inhibitors. Of the 50 to 55 dose-escalation patients, hepatocellular carcinoma was present in around 20, melanoma in approximately 15, renal cell carcinoma in 9 and head and neck cancer in 9. In the dose-escalation cohort, over 65% of patients were male, and the mean age was approximately 60 years, with a range of 23 to 79. The paper describes the monotherapy dose-escalation part (N of about 57 patients) of the phase I trial of ivuxolimab. Peripheral TCRbeta sequencing was intended to test whether TCR sequence diversity was altered and clonal T-cell expansion was caused by ivuxolimab. Intravenous ivuxolimab was administered to patients every 2 weeks at six dose levels: 0.01, 0.1, 0.3, 1.5, 3 and 10 mg/kg. Three dose-escalation patients achieved partial responses, one with hepatocellular carcinoma and two with cutaneous melanoma.

For sequencing of the TCRbeta CDR3 region, genomic DNA was extracted from the sorted cells. The immunoSEQ Assay was used for sequencing of TCRbeta CDR3 regions. TCRdb stores this immuneACCESS table with in-frame sequences only. Part of the clones is absent; in the studies checked, under half of the shortfall reflects unresolved V genes, and no reason is known for the rest. Recorded for this sample are roughly 88,000 clones; 70% to 90% of them occurred a single time. The ten largest make up more than 4% of the sample. The research as a whole found: The antigen specificity of the peripheral T cells that underwent clonal expansion was not determined. At doses of 0.1 to 3.0 mg/kg, clonal expansion of both CD4+ and CD8+ T cells in blood was seen between baseline and week 6. Low levels of normalized T-cell clonal expansion were also shown by some nonresponding patients. Partial responders in the 0.1-3.0 mg/kg groups had among the lowest normalized peripheral clonal expansion, especially among CD8+ T cells. On average, CD8+ T cells showed more expanded clones than CD4+ T cells after ivuxolimab.

CDR1 and CDR2 are read off the germline V gene (reference sequence) as SSHAT and FNYEAQ. The CDR3 numbers 13 residues from cysteine through phenylalanine. The retained sequence is limited to the CDR3, 39 bases, with the frame set at the first base. V and J lose 1 base and 9 bases, and a span of 10 bases separates them. The receptor comes from an adult with an advanced solid tumor such as melanoma, head and neck, liver or kidney cancer. This receptor chain uses TRBV7-7 and TRBJ2-1; confidence is insufficient to name the D gene. The material sequenced was CD4+ or CD8+ T cells sorted from blood, taken in a trial of the OX40 agonist ivuxolimab. The sequenced DNA: TGTGCCAGCAGCTTAGAACGGGTCGGTGAGCAGTTCTTC. It codes for CASSLERVGEQFF.